This is a list of T cell receptor beta chains from one sample in a study of blood T cell repertoires in COVID-19. Produced via immunoSEQ multiplex PCR; TCRdb's table is partial and in-frame only. The sample has 150,000 or so clones, approximately 92% seen once. The sample taken for sequencing was peripheral blood. The receptors were sampled from a man aged 30-40 years with COVID-19, enrolled during active disease. CDR3s include the opening cysteine and the closing phenylalanine or tryptophan. D genes are given only for firm matches. A clone size is listed for some rows: how often the clone was seen (once, few, many), or a class if it is expanded.

CDR3 length,J gene,clone size,D gene,V gene,CDR3 DNA,CDR3 protein
16,TRBJ2-5,-,TRBD1,TRBV5-1,TGCGCCAGCAGCACAACCTGGACAGGCCCGGGGGAGACCCAGTACTTC,CASSTTWTGPGETQYF
17,TRBJ2-1,-,TRBD2,TRBV11-2,TGTGCCAGCAGCTTAGTTATGGCGAGCGGGAGGGCCGATGAGCAGTTCTTC,CASSLVMASGRADEQFF
12,TRBJ2-7,-,-,TRBV5-5,TGTGCCAGCAGCCCGGGACTCTACGAGCAGTACTTC,CASSPGLYEQYF
12,TRBJ2-2,-,-,TRBV6-5,TGTGCCAGCTTAGTGGGCTCCGGGGAGCTGTTTTTT,CASLVGSGELFF
14,TRBJ2-5,-,TRBD1,TRBV7-9,TGTGCCAGCAGCCCTCAGACAGGGAAAGAGACCCAGTACTTC,CASSPQTGKETQYF
16,TRBJ2-3,-,TRBD2,TRBV7-2,TGTGCCAGCAGCTTTCAAGCTGGGACTAGCGGGTATACGCAGTATTTT,CASSFQAGTSGYTQYF
16,TRBJ2-1,-,-,TRBV28,TGTGCCAGCAGTGGGGCGGGGGCACCGAACAACAATGAGCAGTTCTTC,CASSGAGAPNNNEQFF
15,TRBJ2-7,-,TRBD2,TRBV5-1,TGCGCCAGCAGCGCCTCTAGCGGGAGTCGGTACGAGCAGTACTTC,CASSASSGSRYEQYF
14,TRBJ2-5,-,TRBD2,TRBV11-2,TGTGCCAGCAGCTCGAACAGCGGGAGAGAGACCCAGTACTTC,CASSSNSGRETQYF
10,TRBJ2-7,-,-,TRBV2,TGTGCCAGCAGTGGCCGGGAGCAGTACTTC,CASSGREQYF
13,TRBJ1-2,-,-,TRBV27,TGTGCCAGCAGCACAGGAGGGAACTATGGCTACACCTTC,CASSTGGNYGYTF
15,TRBJ1-5,-,-,TRBV3-1/TRBV3-2,TGTGCCAGCAGCCAGGGCGGGCCGGGCAATCAGCCCCAGCATTTT,CASSQGGPGNQPQHF
14,TRBJ2-5,-,-,TRBV18,TGTGCCAGCTCACCTCGGAGGGACCAAGAGACCCAGTACTTC,CASSPRRDQETQYF
16,TRBJ1-6,-,TRBD1,TRBV18,TGTGCCAGCTCACCGACAGGGAGCTCCTATAATTCACCCCTCCACTTT,CASSPTGSSYNSPLHF
16,TRBJ1-2,-,TRBD1,TRBV14,TGTGCCAGCAGCCAAGCTCAAAGGGCAGGGGGCTATGGCTACACCTTC,CASSQAQRAGGYGYTF
13,TRBJ2-7,-,TRBD2,TRBV10-3,TGTGCCAGTGGGGTAGCGGGAATCTACGAGCAGTACTTC,CASGVAGIYEQYF
15,TRBJ2-7,few,TRBD2,TRBV19,TGTGCCAGTAGTCGGGGGGTCAGCCTAGGCTACGAGCAGTACTTC,CASSRGVSLGYEQYF
14,TRBJ2-7,-,-,TRBV6-5,TGTGCCAGCAGCCCACGGGGGAGCTCCTACGAGCAGTACTTC,CASSPRGSSYEQYF
15,TRBJ2-7,-,TRBD2,TRBV18,TGTGCCAGCTCACCTAGTAGCGGGAGCACGTACGAGCAGTACTTC,CASSPSSGSTYEQYF
15,TRBJ2-7,-,-,TRBV27,TGTGCCAGCAGTCCCACGACAGGGGACTACTACGAGCAGTACTTC,CASSPTTGDYYEQYF
15,TRBJ2-5,-,TRBD2,TRBV5-1,TGCGCCAGCAGCTTGGGACTAGCGGGAGTAGAGACCCAGTACTTC,CASSLGLAGVETQYF
14,TRBJ2-1,-,-,TRBV11-2,TGTGCCAGCAGCTTAGATATAAGAGGGAATGAGCAGTTCTTC,CASSLDIRGNEQFF
17,TRBJ1-1,-,TRBD1,TRBV5-3,TGTGCCAGAAGCGCAGAAGACAGGGTACAGGGAGACGCTGAAGCTTTCTTT,CARSAEDRVQGDAEAFF
12,TRBJ1-1,-,-,TRBV11-2,TGTGCCAGCAGCCCTCCAGGGTTAGAGGCTTTCTTT,CASSPPGLEAFF
13,TRBJ2-1,-,TRBD1,TRBV2,TGTGCCAGCAGGAGGACAGGGGGCCATGAGCAGTTCTTC,CASRRTGGHEQFF
17,TRBJ2-2,-,-,TRBV24-1,TGTGCCACCAGTGGGGGAGGATGGGCCCCGAACACCGGGGAGCTGTTTTTT,CATSGGGWAPNTGELFF
15,TRBJ1-6,-,-,TRBV5-4,TGTGCCAGCAGCTTGGGTGCAGGGAGGGATTCACCCCTCCACTTT,CASSLGAGRDSPLHF
15,TRBJ2-3,-,-,TRBV11-2,TGTGCCAGCAGCTACCGGGACTCCCGAAGAGATACGCAGTATTTT,CASSYRDSRRDTQYF
15,TRBJ1-5,once,-,TRBV15,TGTGCCACCAGCAAGAGCAGGGGTAGCAATCAGCCCCAGCATTTT,CATSKSRGSNQPQHF
14,TRBJ2-7,-,-,TRBV5-5,TGTGCCAGCAGCTTACCTACGGCCCGGGGCGAGCAGTACTTC,CASSLPTARGEQYF
17,TRBJ2-7,-,-,TRBV5-1,TGCGCCAGCAGCTTCCCCCCATCCCCTCCACTTCGCTACGAGCAGTACTTC,CASSFPPSPPLRYEQYF
14,TRBJ2-7,-,-,TRBV28,TGTGCCAGCAGTTTGGGCACCCCGGCCTACGAGCAGTACTTC,CASSLGTPAYEQYF
15,TRBJ2-7,-,TRBD1,TRBV19,TGTGCCAGTAGTATTATTAGGGACAGCACCTACGAGCAGTACTTC,CASSIIRDSTYEQYF
13,TRBJ1-1,-,-,TRBV11-3,TGTGCCAGCAGCTTAAGCGGAAGGCCTGAAGCTTTCTTT,CASSLSGRPEAFF
12,TRBJ1-2,-,-,TRBV7-2,TGTGCCAGCAGCCGCACATACTATGGCTACACCTTC,CASSRTYYGYTF
16,TRBJ1-2,-,TRBD1,TRBV19,TGTGCCAGTAGTCTCGACAGGGGCGCGGAAAACTATGGCTACACCTTC,CASSLDRGAENYGYTF
15,TRBJ1-2,-,TRBD1,TRBV6-5,TGTGCCAGCAGTCCTTTAAAGACAGGGCGCTATGGCTACACCTTC,CASSPLKTGRYGYTF
14,TRBJ1-2,-,-,TRBV4-2,TGTGCCAGCAGCCAAGATCAACAATCTTATGGCTACACCTTC,CASSQDQQSYGYTF
16,TRBJ2-1,once,TRBD2,TRBV9,TGTGCCAGCGGAATACGAGCGGGAGTGACGGGAAATGAGCAGTTCTTC,CASGIRAGVTGNEQFF
16,TRBJ1-6,once,TRBD1,TRBV4-3,TGCGCCAGCAGAGAGAGCAGTGGGACAGGGGCTTCACCCCTCCACTTT,CASRESSGTGASPLHF
15,TRBJ1-2,-,TRBD1,TRBV28,TGTGCCAGCAGCATCGGACAGGGGGGCACTTATGGCTACACCTTC,CASSIGQGGTYGYTF
14,TRBJ2-1,-,-,TRBV5-1,TGCGCCAGCAGACACGACAACCTCTACAATGAGCAGTTCTTC,CASRHDNLYNEQFF
13,TRBJ2-5,-,TRBD1,TRBV7-2,TGTGCCAGCAACCGACAGGGGCTAGAGACCCAGTACTTC,CASNRQGLETQYF
15,TRBJ2-3,-,TRBD2,TRBV9,TGTGCCAGCAGTCTACGGGGGGTATACACAGATACGCAGTATTTT,CASSLRGVYTDTQYF
13,TRBJ2-5,-,TRBD2,TRBV13,TGTGCCAGTCTTTCCGGGGGGGAAGAGACCCAGTACTTC,CASLSGGEETQYF
13,TRBJ2-3,-,-,TRBV29-1,TGCAGCGTTGTTGACACGGCCACAGATACGCAGTATTTT,CSVVDTATDTQYF